This T cell receptor (beta chain) appears in the sequencing data of a study of PD-1 blockade in classical Hodgkin lymphoma. Regarding the study as a whole: When set against healthy donors, newly diagnosed patients were reported to show lower baseline TCR diversity. Repertoires differed for reasons still undefined, possibly disease activity or prior therapy.

Specified time point: newly diagnosed, previously untreated cHL patient sample. PBMCs from untreated, newly diagnosed classical Hodgkin lymphoma were comparison samples. Concerning this clone itself: The antigen remains unidentified.

Generated by immunoSEQ multiplex PCR, the TCRdb table keeps only in-frame clones and is missing some. Of some 31,000 clones in the sample, 94% were seen once. This clonotype was obtained from a human donor with classical Hodgkin lymphoma. The sequenced sample consisted of peripheral blood mononuclear cells (PBMCs).

CDR3 sequence reads: CASSIGTGGISNQPQHF. The DNA for the CDR3 is TGTGCCAGTAGTATAGGGACAGGGGGAATAAGCAATCAGCCCCAGCATTTT. The chain uses TRBV19 and TRBJ1-5; TRBD1 agrees at 10 bases. With 1 base clipped from V and 1 base from J, the junction kept 4 bases outside the gene matches. The CDR3 has 17 amino acids. CDR1 and CDR2 from the germline V gene are LNHDA and SQIVND (reference sequence).